This paragraph reports one T cell receptor (beta chain). Its specificity is unknown. This sample is part of a study of T cell repertoires in cytomegalovirus infection. Each CDR3 protein is one row after TCRdb ran MiXCR on the reads. Among approximately 770,000 distinct CDR3 sequences listed, 25% to 35% were seen once. Findings and caveats of the study: Dominating the ex vivo response were HLA-C-restricted CMV-specific TCR beta clonotypes.

Source: cultured CD8+ T cells from PBMCs, taken from culture after CMV antigen stimulation. This TCR came from a human donor in good health (CMV status not recorded). Some clones in this sample may be carry-over from other donors' samples.

The DNA for the CDR3 is TGTGCCAGCAGCTTCGGACTGCGTGGCAATCAGCCCCAGCATTTT. This gives the protein CASSFGLRGNQPQHF. V usage is TRBV6-2 or TRBV6-3 and J usage is TRBJ1-5; no definite D call. V lost 6 bases and J lost 2, with 14 bases in between. Per germline, CDR1 MNHEY and CDR2 SVGEGT. The CDR3 spans 15 residues.